This T cell receptor (beta chain) is from a study of cytotoxic CD8 clonotypes in ibrutinib-treated CLL (dated by TCRdb to the early 2020s). In terms of the full investigation: In this cohort, 15 or so patients were treatment-naive and roughly 10 were relapsed/refractory, while about 18 had unmutated IGHV. Cryopreserved peripheral blood mononuclear cells were obtained before treatment, at response, and at either sustained remission or disease progression. Responses were partial in around 25 patients and complete in 2; after median approximately 66 months follow-up, about 14 stayed in remission and around 12 progressed. Of the 80 to 95 participants in the trial, 25 to 30 had longitudinal samples available. Response samples were taken after a median of 12 months on treatment, ranging from about 6 to 40 months. Every sample from remission and from progressive disease was obtained while the patients were still on ibrutinib. Samples averaged about 260,000 productive templates and 90,000 to 100,000 productive rearrangements. Results the study describes overall, beyond this receptor: Public clonotypes were found to be uncommon and were observed to contract or remain stable during treatment; the increase in clonality was shown to reflect expansion of private clonotypes at ibrutinib response. Baseline clonality was found to be higher than that of age-matched healthy donors and was strongly correlated with circulating CD8+ T-cell counts. Clonality increased at ibrutinib response, stayed stable in sustained remission, and fell back toward baseline at progression. Lymph node repertoires were not examined, and the timing of sampling was not matched between patients in sustained remission and those whose disease progressed.

The time point label corresponds to: around 25 months on ibrutinib. Roughly 2 micrograms of genomic DNA were extracted from cryopreserved PBMCs for TCR beta library preparation. High-throughput TCR beta sequencing was performed on longitudinal blood samples from CLL patients receiving ibrutinib monotherapy. Patients were enrolled in a phase 2 open-label single-center ibrutinib monotherapy trial. With respect to this clone: Its cognate antigen has yet to be identified. The input lacks base qualities; no much larger clone sits a single base away.

Via the germline V gene, CDR1 is SGHTA and CDR2 FQGNSA. Relative to germline, V is 1 base shorter and J is 5 bases shorter, with 17 bases between their ends. Measured from the cysteine to the phenylalanine, the CDR3 is 17 residues long. Of the read, only the CDR3 DNA is kept; its 51 bases are in frame from base 1. On a MiSeq, deep resolution sequencing aimed for a depth between 1 in 1 million and 1 in 200,000 T cells, with each clonotype covered around 9.2x on average. The immunoSEQ hsTCRB Kit was used to generate the TCR beta libraries. The study's processing was this. Data were analyzed with ImmunoSEQ Data Assistant and ImmunoSEQ Analyzer, with V, D and J genes assigned per IMGT definitions. Clonality, which ranges from 0 to 1, was calculated as one minus the normalized Shannon entropy of productive rearrangement frequencies. Only overrepresented clonotypes making up at least 0.05% of the repertoire of each patient were included in the public clonotype analysis. About a dozen repertoires from age-matched healthy donors, obtained from immuneACCESS, served as clonality controls. TCRdb stores this immuneACCESS table with in-frame sequences only. Part of the clones is absent; in the studies checked, under half of the shortfall reflects unresolved V genes, and no reason is known for the rest. V and J calls and clone size come straight from that table; D and trimming were deduced from the DNA. For this sample there are 110,000 to 150,000 clones; 76% appear just once. The ten largest clones represent 4.5% to 6.5% of the sample.

This clonotype originated in a human donor with chronic lymphocytic leukemia. This specimen was PBMCs, taken after 24 months of ibrutinib treatment. The chain uses TRBV7-2 and TRBJ2-2; TRBD1 is a weak D gene call, 5 bases matching. The nucleotide sequence reads TGTGCCAGCAGCTTAGTTGTAATGGGGCCGAGGACCGGGGAGCTGTTTTTT. Its translation reads: CASSLVVMGPRTGELFF. Extended through the reference TRBV7-2 and TRBJ2-2 proteins, this CDR3 yields the full variable domain: GAGVSQSPSNKVTEKGKDVELRCDPISGHTALYWYRQSLGQGLEFLIYFQGNSAPDKSGLPSDRFSAERTGGSVSTLTIQRTQQEDSAVYLCASSLVVMGPRTGELFFGEGSRLTVL.